The entry that follows covers one T cell receptor (beta chain) sequence. The target antigen is unknown. A single record per CDR3 protein comes from TCRdb applying MiXCR to the reads. The sample includes about 400,000 distinct CDR3 sequences, nearly 35% seen only once; the top ten take roughly 12%. This sample is part of a study of T cell repertoires in cytomegalovirus infection. On the study more broadly: The study used recently identified HLA-C-restricted and well-studied HLA-B-restricted CMV epitopes. Through public TCR beta signatures, both CMV infection and matching HLA type were indicated. General study findings and limits: There were HLA-C-restricted CMV-specific TCR beta clonotypes dominating the ex vivo response.

The material was cultured PBMCs, obtained from culture after CMV antigen stimulation. The source of this sequence is a human donor in good health (CMV status not recorded). Some clones in this sample may be carry-over from other donors' samples.

The CDR3 protein is CSARSLSFNTDTQYF. The CDR3 coding sequence is TGCAGTGCTAGGAGTCTTAGCTTCAACACAGATACGCAGTATTTT. The chain uses TRBV20-1 and TRBJ2-3, with D unresolved. This CDR3 has 15 amino acids. Per the germline V gene, CDR1 is DFQATT and CDR2 is SNEGSKA (reference sequence). V dropped 3 bases and J dropped 2 bases, with 15 bases sitting between them.